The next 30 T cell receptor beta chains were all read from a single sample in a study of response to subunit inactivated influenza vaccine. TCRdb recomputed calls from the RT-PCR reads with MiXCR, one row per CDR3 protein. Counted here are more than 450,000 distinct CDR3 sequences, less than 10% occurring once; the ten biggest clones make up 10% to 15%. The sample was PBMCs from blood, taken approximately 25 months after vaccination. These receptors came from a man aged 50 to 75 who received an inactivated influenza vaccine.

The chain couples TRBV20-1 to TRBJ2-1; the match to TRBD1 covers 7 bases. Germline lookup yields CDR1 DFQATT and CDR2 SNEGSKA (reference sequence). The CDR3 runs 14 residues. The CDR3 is CNRDPGTGENEQFF. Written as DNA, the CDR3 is TGCAATAGGGACCCGGGAACAGGGGAGAATGAGCAGTTCTTC.

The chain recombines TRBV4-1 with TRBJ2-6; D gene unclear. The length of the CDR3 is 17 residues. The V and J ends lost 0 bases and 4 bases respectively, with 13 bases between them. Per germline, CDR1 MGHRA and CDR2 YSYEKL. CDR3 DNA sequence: TGCGCCAGCAGCCAAGATCTTGAAGGGTTAGGGGCCAACGTCCTGACTTTC. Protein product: CASSQDLEGLGANVLTF.

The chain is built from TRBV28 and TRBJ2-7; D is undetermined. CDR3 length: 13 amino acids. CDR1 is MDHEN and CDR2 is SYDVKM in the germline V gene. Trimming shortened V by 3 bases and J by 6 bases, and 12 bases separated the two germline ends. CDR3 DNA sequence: TGTGCCAGCAGTTTGCCCGGCTGGGGCGAGCAGTACTTC. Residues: CASSLPGWGEQYF. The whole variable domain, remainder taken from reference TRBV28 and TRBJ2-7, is DVKVTQSSRYLVKRTGEKVFLECVQDMDHENMFWYRQDPGLGLRLIYFSYDVKMKEKGDIPEGYSVSREKKERFSLILESASTNQTSMYLCASSLPGWGEQYFGPGTRLTVT.

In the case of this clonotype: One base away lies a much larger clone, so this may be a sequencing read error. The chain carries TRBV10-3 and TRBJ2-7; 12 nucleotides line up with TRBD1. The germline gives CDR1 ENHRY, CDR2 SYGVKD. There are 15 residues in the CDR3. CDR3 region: CAMSVGTGGAYEQYF. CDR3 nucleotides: TGTGCCATGAGTGTTGGGACAGGGGGCGCCTACGAGCAGTACTTC.

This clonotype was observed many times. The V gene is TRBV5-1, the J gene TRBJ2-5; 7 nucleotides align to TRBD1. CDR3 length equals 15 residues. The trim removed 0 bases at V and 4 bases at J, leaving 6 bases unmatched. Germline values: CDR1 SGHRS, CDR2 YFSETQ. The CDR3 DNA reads TGCGCCAGCAGCTTGGCCACGGGACAGACAGAGACCCAGTACTTC. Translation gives CASSLATGQTETQYF.

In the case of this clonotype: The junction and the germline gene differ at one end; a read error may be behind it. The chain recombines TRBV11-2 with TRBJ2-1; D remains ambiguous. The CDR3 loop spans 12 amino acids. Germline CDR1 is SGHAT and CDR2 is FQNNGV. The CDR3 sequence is CASSSSYSEQFF. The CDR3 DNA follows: TGTGCCAGCAGCTCCTCCTACAGTGAGCAGTTCTTC.

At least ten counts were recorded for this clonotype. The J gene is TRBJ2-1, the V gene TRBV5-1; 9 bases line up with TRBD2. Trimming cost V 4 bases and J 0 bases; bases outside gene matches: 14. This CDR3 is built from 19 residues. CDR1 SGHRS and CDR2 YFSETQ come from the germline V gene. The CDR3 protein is CASSALVYSGGNSYNEQFF. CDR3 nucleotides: TGCGCCAGCAGCGCACTTGTTTATAGCGGGGGAAACTCCTACAATGAGCAGTTCTTC.

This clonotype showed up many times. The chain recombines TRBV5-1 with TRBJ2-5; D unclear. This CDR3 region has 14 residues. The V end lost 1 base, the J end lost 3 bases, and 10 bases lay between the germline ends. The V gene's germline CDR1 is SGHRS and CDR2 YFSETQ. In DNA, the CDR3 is TGCGCCAGCAGCTTGTTCCGCGGTGAAGAGACCCAGTACTTC. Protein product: CASSLFRGEETQYF.

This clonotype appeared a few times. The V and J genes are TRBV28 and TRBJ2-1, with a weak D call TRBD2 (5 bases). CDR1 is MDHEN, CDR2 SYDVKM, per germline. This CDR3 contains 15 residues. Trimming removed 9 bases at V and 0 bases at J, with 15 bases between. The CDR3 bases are TGTGCCAGTTCCAACAGCGGCCTCTCCTACAATGAGCAGTTCTTC. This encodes CASSNSGLSYNEQFF.

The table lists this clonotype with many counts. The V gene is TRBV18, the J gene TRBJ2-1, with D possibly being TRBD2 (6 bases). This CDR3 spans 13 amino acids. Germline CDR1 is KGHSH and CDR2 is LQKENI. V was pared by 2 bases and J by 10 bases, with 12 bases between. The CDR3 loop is CASSPIPAGEQFF. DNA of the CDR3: TGTGCCAGCTCACCAATTCCAGCGGGCGAGCAGTTCTTC.

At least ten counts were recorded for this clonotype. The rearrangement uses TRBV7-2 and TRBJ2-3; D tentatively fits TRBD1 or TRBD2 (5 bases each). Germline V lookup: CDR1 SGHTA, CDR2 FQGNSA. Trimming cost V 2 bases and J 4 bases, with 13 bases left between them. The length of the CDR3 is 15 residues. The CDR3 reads CASSLQGAISDTQYF. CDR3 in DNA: TGTGCCAGCAGCTTACAGGGAGCAATATCAGATACGCAGTATTTT.

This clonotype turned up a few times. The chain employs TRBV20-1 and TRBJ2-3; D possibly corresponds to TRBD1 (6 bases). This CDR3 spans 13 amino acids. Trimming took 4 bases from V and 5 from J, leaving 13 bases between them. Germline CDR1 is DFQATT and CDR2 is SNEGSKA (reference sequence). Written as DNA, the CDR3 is TGCAGTGCTATTCCTGAGGGGGAAGATACGCAGTATTTT. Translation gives CSAIPEGEDTQYF.

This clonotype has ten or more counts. CDR3 nucleotides: TGTGCCAGCAGCTTAGCGCCGACGAGGGCCGGGGAGCTGTTTTTT. Translation gives CASSLAPTRAGELFF. This sequence joins TRBV7-2 and TRBJ2-2; the D gene is possibly TRBD2 (5 bases). The CDR3 has 15 amino acids. CDR1 is SGHTA and CDR2 is FQGNSA in the germline V gene. V lost 0 bases and J 6 bases, leaving 11 bases between the germline ends.

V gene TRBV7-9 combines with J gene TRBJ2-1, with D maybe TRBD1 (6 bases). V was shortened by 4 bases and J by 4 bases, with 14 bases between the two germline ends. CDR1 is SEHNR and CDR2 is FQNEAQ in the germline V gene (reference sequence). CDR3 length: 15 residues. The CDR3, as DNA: TGTGCCAGCAGCTCCCGGGACATACGTTACAATGAGCAGTTCTTC. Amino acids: CASSSRDIRYNEQFF.

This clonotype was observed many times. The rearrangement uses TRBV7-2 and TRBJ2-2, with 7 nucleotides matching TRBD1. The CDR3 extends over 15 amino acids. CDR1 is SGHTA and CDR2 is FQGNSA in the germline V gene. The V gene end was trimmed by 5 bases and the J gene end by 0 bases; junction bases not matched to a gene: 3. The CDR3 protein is CASSPGTANTGELFF. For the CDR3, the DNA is TGTGCCAGCAGCCCCGGGACAGCGAACACCGGGGAGCTGTTTTTT.

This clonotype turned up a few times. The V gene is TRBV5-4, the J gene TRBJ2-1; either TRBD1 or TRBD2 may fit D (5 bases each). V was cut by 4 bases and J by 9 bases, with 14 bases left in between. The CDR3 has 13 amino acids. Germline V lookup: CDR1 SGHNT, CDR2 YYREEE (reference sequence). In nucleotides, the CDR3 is TGTGCCAGCAGCGTGGATGAGGGGCGTGAGCAGTTCTTC. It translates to CASSVDEGREQFF.

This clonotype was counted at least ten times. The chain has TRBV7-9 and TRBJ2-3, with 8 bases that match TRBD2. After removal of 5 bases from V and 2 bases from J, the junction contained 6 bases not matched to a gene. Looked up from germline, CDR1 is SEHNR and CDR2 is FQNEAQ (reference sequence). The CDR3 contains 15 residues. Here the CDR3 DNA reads TGTGCCAGCAGCCCTCGGGGGGGGGACACAGATACGCAGTATTTT. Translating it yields CASSPRGGDTDTQYF. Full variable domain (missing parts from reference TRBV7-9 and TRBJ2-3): DTGVSQNPRHKITKRGQNVTFRCDPISEHNRLYWYRQTLGQGPEFLTYFQNEAQLEKSRLLSDRFSAERPKGSFSTLEIQRTEQGDSAMYLCASSPRGGDTDTQYFGPGTRLTVL.

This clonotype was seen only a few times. The chain's CDR3 is CASSPLTWTGDEFF. CDR3 DNA: TGTGCCAGCAGCCCTTTGACCTGGACAGGGGACGAGTTCTTC. The rearrangement joins TRBV14 to TRBJ2-1, with 9 bases matching TRBD1. This CDR3 comprises 14 residues. Looked up from germline, CDR1 is SGHDN and CDR2 is FVKESK. V was clipped by 4 bases and J by 14 bases; unmatched bases: 12.

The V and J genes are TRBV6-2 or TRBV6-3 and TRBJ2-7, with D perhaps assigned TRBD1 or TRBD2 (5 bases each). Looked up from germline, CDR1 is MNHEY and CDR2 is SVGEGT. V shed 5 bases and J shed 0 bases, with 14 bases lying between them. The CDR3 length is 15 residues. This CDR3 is CASSPGAFGSYEQYF. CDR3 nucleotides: TGTGCCAGCAGTCCCGGGGCCTTCGGCTCCTACGAGCAGTACTTC.

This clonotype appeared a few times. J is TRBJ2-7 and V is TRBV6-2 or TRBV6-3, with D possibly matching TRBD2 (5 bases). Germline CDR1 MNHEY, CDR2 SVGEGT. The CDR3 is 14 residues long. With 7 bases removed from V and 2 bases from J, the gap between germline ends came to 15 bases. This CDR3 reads CASNTPGKTYEQYF. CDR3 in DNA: TGTGCCAGCAATACGCCCGGGAAAACCTACGAGCAGTACTTC.

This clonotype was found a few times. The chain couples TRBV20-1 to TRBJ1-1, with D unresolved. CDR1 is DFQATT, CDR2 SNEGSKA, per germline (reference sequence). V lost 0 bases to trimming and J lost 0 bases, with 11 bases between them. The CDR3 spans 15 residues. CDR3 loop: CSARDPQTMNTEAFF. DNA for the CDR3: TGCAGTGCTAGAGATCCCCAGACGATGAACACTGAAGCTTTCTTT.

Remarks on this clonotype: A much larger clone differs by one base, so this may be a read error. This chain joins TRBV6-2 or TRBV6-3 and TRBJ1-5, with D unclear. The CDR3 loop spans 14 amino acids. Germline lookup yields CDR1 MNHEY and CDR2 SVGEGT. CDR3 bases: TGTGCCAGCAGTTACGGGGAATTTAATCAGCCCCAGCCTTTT. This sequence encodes CASSYGEFNQPQPF.

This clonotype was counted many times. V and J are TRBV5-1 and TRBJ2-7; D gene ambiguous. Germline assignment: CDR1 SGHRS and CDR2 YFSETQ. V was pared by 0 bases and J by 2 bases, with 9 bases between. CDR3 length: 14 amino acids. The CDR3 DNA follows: TGCGCCAGCAGCTTGGAGACAAACACCTACGAGCAGTACTTC. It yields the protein CASSLETNTYEQYF.

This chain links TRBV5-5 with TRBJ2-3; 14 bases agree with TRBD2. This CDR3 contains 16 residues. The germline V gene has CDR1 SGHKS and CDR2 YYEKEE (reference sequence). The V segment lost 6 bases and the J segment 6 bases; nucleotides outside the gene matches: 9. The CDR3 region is CASNSGGLAGVDTQYF. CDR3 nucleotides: TGTGCCAGCAATTCTGGGGGACTAGCGGGAGTTGATACGCAGTATTTT.

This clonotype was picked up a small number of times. This CDR3 is CASSYGGLYTDTQYF. The CDR3 region has the DNA TGTGCCAGCAGCTACGGGGGCCTATACACAGATACGCAGTATTTT. The V and J genes are TRBV7-2 and TRBJ2-3, with D perhaps given as TRBD1 or TRBD2 (6 bases each). In germline, CDR1 is SGHTA, CDR2 FQGNSA. This CDR3 has 15 residues. V was pared by 4 bases and J by 2 bases, with 13 bases between.

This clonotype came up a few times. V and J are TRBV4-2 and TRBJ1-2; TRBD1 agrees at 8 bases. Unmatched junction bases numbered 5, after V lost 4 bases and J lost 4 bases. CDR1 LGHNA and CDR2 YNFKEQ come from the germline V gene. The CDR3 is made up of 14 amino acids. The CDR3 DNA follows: TGTGCCAGCAGCCCAGAGGACAGGGCCTATGGCTACACCTTC. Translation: CASSPEDRAYGYTF.

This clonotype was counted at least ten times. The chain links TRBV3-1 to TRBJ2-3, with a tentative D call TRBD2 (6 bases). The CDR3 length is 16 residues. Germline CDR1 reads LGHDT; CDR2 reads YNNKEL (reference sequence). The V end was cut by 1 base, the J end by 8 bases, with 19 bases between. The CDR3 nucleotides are TGTGCCAGCAGCCAAGGAGGTAGCGGAGTCCCTGTTACGCAGTATTTT. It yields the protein CASSQGGSGVPVTQYF.

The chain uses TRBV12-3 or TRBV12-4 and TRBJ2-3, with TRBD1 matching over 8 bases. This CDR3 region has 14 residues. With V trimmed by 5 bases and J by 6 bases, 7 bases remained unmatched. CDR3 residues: CASSETGAGDTQYF. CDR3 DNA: TGTGCCAGCAGTGAGACAGGGGCGGGGGATACGCAGTATTTT.

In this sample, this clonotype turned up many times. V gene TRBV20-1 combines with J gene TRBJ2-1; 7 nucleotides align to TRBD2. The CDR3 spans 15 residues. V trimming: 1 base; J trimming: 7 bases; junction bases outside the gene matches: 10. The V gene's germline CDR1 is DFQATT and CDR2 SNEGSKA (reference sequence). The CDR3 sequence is CSARAGGSLGNEQFF. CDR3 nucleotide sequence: TGCAGTGCTAGAGCCGGGGGGTCGCTCGGTAATGAGCAGTTCTTC.

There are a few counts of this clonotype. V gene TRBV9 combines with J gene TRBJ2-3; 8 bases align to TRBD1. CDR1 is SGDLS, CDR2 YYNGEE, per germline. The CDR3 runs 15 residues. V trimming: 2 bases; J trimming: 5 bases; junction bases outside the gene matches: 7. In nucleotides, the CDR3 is TGTGCCAGCAGCGTGTCGACAGGGGAGGTAGATACGCAGTATTTT. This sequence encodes CASSVSTGEVDTQYF. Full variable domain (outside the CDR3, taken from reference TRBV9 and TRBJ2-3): DSGVTQTPKHLITATGQRVTLRCSPRSGDLSVYWYQQSLDQGLQFLIQYYNGEERAKGNILERFSAQQFPDLHSELNLSSLELGDSALYFCASSVSTGEVDTQYFGPGTRLTVL.